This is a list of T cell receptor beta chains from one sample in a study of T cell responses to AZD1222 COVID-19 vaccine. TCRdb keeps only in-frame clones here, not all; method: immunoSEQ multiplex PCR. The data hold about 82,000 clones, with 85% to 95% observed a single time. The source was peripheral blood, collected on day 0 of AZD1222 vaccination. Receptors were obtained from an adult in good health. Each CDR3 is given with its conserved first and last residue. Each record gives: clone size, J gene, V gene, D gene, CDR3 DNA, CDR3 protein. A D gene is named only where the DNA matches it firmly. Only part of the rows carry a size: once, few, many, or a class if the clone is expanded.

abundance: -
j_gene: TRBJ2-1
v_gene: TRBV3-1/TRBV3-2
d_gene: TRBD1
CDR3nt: TGTGCCAGCACCAGACAGGGGTTTCTTTTCAATGAGCAGTTCTTC
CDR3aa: CASTRQGFLFNEQFF

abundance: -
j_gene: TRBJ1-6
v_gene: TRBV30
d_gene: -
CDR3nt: TGTGCCTGGAGTGTTTCCAGAGCTAATTCACCCCTCCACTTT
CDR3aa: CAWSVSRANSPLHF

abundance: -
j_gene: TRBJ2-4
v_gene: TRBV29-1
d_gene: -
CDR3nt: TGCAGCGTCCCCGAGGGAGCCAAAAACATTCAGTACTTC
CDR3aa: CSVPEGAKNIQYF

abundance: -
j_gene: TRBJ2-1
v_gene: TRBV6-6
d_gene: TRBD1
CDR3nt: TGTGCCAGCAGCCACCGGGACAGGGAAGGGAATGAGCAGTTCTTC
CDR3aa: CASSHRDREGNEQFF

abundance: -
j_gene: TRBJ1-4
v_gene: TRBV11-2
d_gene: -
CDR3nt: TGTGCCAGCAGGACGGAGCAGGGAGGGGAAAAACTGTTTTTT
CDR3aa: CASRTEQGGEKLFF

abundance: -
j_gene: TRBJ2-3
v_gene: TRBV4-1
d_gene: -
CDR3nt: TGCGCCAGCAGCCAAGGGGCTAGAACAAGTACAGATACGCAGTATTTT
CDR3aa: CASSQGARTSTDTQYF

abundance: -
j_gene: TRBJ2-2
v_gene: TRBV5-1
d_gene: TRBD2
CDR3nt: TGCGCCAGTGCCTCGTCGGGGGGGCCGGACACCGGGGAGCTGTTTTTT
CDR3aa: CASASSGGPDTGELFF

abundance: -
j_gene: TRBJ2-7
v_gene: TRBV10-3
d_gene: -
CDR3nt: TGTGCTTATCGTGAGGGGGGAAGCCACGAGCAGTACTTC
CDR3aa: CAYREGGSHEQYF

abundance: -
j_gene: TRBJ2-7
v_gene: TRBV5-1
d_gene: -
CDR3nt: TGCGCCAGCAGCCAGGGAGTGGGGTCCTACGAGCAGTACTTC
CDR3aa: CASSQGVGSYEQYF

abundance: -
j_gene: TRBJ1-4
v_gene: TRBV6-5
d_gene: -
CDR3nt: TGTGCCAGCAGTCGCAGGGCTAATGAAAAACTGTTTTTT
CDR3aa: CASSRRANEKLFF

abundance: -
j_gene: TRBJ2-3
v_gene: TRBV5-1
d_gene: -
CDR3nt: TGCGCCAGCAGCTCGCTGACTAGTACGGATACGCAGTATTTT
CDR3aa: CASSSLTSTDTQYF

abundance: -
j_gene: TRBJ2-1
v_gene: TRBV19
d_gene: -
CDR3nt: TGTGCCAGTAGTGTGGGGGAAGGGTGGAATGAGCAGTTCTTC
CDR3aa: CASSVGEGWNEQFF

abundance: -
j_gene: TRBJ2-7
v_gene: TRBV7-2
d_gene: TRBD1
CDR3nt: TGTGCCAGCAGCTTACGGGGACAGGACTCCTACGAGCAGTACTTC
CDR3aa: CASSLRGQDSYEQYF

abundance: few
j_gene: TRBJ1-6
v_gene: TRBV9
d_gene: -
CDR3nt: TGTGCCAGCAGCGTAGGTTCGGCAGAGTATAATTCACCCCTCCACTTT
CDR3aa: CASSVGSAEYNSPLHF

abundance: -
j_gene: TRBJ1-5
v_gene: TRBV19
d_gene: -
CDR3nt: TGTGCCAGTAGTCGCCGGGGGGAGGAACAGCCCCAGCATTTT
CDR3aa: CASSRRGEEQPQHF

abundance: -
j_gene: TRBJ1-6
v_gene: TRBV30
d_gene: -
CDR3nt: TGTGCCTGGAGGGCCTCGGGGCAGGGCAGTTCACCCCTCCACTTT
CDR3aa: CAWRASGQGSSPLHF

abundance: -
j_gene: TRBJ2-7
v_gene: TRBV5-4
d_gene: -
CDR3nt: TGTGCCAGCAGCTTGTCCCCCAACGAGCAGTACTTC
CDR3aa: CASSLSPNEQYF

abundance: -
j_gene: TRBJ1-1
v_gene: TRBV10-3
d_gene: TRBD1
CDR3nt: TGTGCCATCAGTACAGGGGGTGAGACTGAAGCTTTCTTT
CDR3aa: CAISTGGETEAFF

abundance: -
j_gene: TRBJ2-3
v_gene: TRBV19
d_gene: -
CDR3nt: TGTGCCAGTACCCCACAGCTTTTCACAGATACGCAGTATTTT
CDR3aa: CASTPQLFTDTQYF

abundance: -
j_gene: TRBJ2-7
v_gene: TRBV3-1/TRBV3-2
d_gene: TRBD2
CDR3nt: TGTGCCAGCAGCCAAGAGAGCGGGGGGGCTCGAAACGAGCAGTACTTC
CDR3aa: CASSQESGGARNEQYF

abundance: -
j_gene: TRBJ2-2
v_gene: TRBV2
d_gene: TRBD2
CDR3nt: TGTGCCAGCAGCGAAATAGCGGGGGGGCCCGGGGAGCTGTTTTTT
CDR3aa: CASSEIAGGPGELFF

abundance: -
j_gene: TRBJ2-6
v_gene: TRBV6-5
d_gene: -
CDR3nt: TGTGCCAGCAACAGATCTGGGGCCAACGTCCTGACTTTC
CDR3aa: CASNRSGANVLTF

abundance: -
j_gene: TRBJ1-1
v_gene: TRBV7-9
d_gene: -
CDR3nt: TGTGCCAGCAGTCAGGGCCCTGAAGCTTTCTTT
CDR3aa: CASSQGPEAFF

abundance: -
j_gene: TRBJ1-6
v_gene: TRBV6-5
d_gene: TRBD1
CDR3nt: TGTGCCAGCAGCCTGACAGGGAATAATTCACCCCTCCACTTT
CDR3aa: CASSLTGNNSPLHF

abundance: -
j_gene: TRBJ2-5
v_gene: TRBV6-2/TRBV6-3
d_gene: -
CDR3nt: TGTGCCAGCAGTGGGTCACGGGCCAAAGAGACCCAGTACTTC
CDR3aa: CASSGSRAKETQYF

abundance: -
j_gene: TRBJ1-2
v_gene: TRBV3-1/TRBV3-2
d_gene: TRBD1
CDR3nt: TGTGCCAGCAGTTTTGGGACAGGGAAGAACACCTTC
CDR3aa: CASSFGTGKNTF

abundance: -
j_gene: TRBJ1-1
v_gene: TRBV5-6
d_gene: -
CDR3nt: TGTGCCAGCAGCCCCGGGAGGCGGAACACTGAAGCTTTCTTT
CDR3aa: CASSPGRRNTEAFF

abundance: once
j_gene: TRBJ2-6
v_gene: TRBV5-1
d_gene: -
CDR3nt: TGCGCCAGCACCGTGAGTCGCTCTGGGGCCAACGTCCTGACTTTC
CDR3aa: CASTVSRSGANVLTF

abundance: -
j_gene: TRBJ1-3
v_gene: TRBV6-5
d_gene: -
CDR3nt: TGTGCCAGCAGTTACTCGACGCGGCCCCCGTGGGGCACCATATATTTT
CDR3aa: CASSYSTRPPWGTIYF

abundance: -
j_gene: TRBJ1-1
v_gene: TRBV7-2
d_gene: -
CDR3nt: TGTGCCAGCAGCTTAGAGCGACAGAACACTGAAGCTTTCTTT
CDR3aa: CASSLERQNTEAFF

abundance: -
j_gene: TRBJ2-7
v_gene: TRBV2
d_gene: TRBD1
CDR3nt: TGTGCCAGCAGTGTAGGGACAGGCACCTACGAGCAGTACTTC
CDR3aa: CASSVGTGTYEQYF

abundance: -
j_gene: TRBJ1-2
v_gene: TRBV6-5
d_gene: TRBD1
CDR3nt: TGTGCCAGCAGCGTAGGGACAGGGATAGACTATGGCTACACCTTC
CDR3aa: CASSVGTGIDYGYTF

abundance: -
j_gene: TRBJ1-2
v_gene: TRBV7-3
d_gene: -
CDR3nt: TGTGCCAGCAGCTTAGACGGAATCTATGGCTACACCTTC
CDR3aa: CASSLDGIYGYTF

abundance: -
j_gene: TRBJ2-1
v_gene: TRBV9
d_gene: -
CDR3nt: TGTGCCAGCAGCGTAGCGGACAGATACAATGAGCAGTTCTTC
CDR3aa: CASSVADRYNEQFF

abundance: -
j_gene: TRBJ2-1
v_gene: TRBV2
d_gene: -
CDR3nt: TGTGCCAGCAACCAACAGACCTCCTACAATGAGCAGTTCTTC
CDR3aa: CASNQQTSYNEQFF

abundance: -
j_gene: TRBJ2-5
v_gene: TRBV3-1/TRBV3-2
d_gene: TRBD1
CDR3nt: TGTGCCAGCAGCCAACGACAGGGGGCGGGAGAGACCCAGTACTTC
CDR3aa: CASSQRQGAGETQYF

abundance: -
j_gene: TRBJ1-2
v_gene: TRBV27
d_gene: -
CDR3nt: TGTGCCAGCAAAAGGGGTGAAGGTGGCTACACCTTC
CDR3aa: CASKRGEGGYTF

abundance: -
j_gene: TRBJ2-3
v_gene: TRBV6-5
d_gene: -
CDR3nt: TGTGCCAGCAGTTACTCGAACGGACGCACAGATACGCAGTATTTT
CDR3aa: CASSYSNGRTDTQYF

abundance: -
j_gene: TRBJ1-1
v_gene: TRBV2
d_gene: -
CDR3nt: TGTGCCCCGGGGACGAGCACTGAAGCTTTCTTT
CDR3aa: CAPGTSTEAFF

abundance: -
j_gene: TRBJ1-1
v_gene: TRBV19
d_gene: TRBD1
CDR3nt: TGTGCCAGTACCGAGACAGGGTGGGTCACTGAAGCTTTCTTT
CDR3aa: CASTETGWVTEAFF

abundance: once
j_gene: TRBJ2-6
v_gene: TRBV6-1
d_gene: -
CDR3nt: TGTGCCAGCAGTGCAGGGTACAGGAGCTCTGGGGCCAACGTCCTGACTTTC
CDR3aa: CASSAGYRSSGANVLTF

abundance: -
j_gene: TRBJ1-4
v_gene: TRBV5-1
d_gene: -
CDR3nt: TGCGCCAGCAGCCTAACAGAACCCGGTGAAAAACTGTTTTTT
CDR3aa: CASSLTEPGEKLFF

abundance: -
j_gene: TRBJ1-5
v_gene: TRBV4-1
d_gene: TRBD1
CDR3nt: TGCGCCAGCAGCCAGGGCGACAGGGCAAGTAGCAATCAGCCCCAGCATTTT
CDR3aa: CASSQGDRASSNQPQHF

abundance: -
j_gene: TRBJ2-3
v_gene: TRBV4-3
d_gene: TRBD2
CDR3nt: TGCGCCAGCAGCCCCTTGGGGGCTAGCGGGGGGATATATTTT
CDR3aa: CASSPLGASGGIYF

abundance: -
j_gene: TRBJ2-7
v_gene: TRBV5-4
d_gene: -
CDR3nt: TGTGCCAGCAGCTTGCCACGGACCGCGACCTACGAGCAGTACTTC
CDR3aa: CASSLPRTATYEQYF

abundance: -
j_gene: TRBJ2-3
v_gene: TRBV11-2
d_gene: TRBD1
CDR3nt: TGTGCCAGCAGCCATCAGCCGGGACAGGGAGATACGCAGTATTTT
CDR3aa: CASSHQPGQGDTQYF

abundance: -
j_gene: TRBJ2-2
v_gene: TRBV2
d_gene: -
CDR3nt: TGTGCCAGCCAAAGCAGGGGTGGCACCGGGGAGCTGTTTTTT
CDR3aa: CASQSRGGTGELFF

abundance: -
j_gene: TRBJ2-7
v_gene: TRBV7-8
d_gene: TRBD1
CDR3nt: TGTGCCAGCAGCCAGGGACAGGGGGCAAGCAACGAGCAGTACTTC
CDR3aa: CASSQGQGASNEQYF